These 23 T cell receptor beta chains were sequenced from one sample in a study of T-cell reconstitution after alpha-beta-depleted transplantation in children. Preparation of the TCRbeta library involved a method that used unique molecular identifiers. One entry per CDR3 protein, called by TCRdb with MiXCR from the PCR reads. The sample includes 450,000 to 600,000 distinct CDR3 sequences, roughly a tenth of them seen just once. The sequencing used PBMCs, collected before TCRalphabeta/CD19-depleted stem cell transplant. These receptor sequences come from a child aged 2-15 years with inherited bone marrow failure, due to receive a stem cell transplant.

The CDR3 bases are TGCAGTGCTAGAGGCTACTATGGCTACACCTTC. It encodes CSARGYYGYTF. This chain joins TRBV20-1 and TRBJ1-2; unclear D gene. The germline V gene has CDR1 DFQATT and CDR2 SNEGSKA (reference sequence). Trimming shortened V by 1 base and J by 3 bases, and 3 bases separated the two germline ends. The CDR3 contains 11 residues.

At least ten counts were recorded for this clonotype. This rearrangement joins TRBV20-1 to TRBJ1-5, with D possibly being TRBD1 (5 bases). V shed 0 bases and J shed 7 bases, with 16 bases lying between them. The CDR3 length is 15 residues. Germline CDR1 DFQATT, CDR2 SNEGSKA (reference sequence). The CDR3 loop is CSARDHRRGIQPQHF. The CDR3, as DNA: TGCAGTGCTAGAGATCACAGGCGCGGCATCCAGCCCCAGCATTTT.

The table lists this clonotype with a few counts. The chain has TRBV6-2 or TRBV6-3 and TRBJ2-1, with 7 bases aligning to TRBD2. Losses at the gene ends were 6 bases for V and 9 bases for J; bases not matched to a gene: 20. CDR3 length: 17 amino acids. Germline values: CDR1 MNHEY, CDR2 SVGEGT. The CDR3 spells CASSHPIEGGPQCEQFF. Here the CDR3 DNA reads TGTGCCAGCAGCCATCCTATTGAGGGAGGGCCCCAATGTGAGCAGTTCTTC.

This chain uses TRBV27 with TRBJ2-7, with D possibly being TRBD2 (5 bases). V lost 5 bases and J 2 bases, leaving 16 bases between the germline ends. From germline, CDR1 is MNHEY and CDR2 SMNVEV (reference sequence). The CDR3 totals 15 residues. The CDR3 DNA reads TGTGCCAGCAGTAAAAATGCGGGCAGAACCTACGAGCAGTACTTC. This translates into CASSKNAGRTYEQYF.

In this sample, this clonotype turned up many times. The rearrangement uses TRBV12-3 or TRBV12-4 and TRBJ2-7; D tentatively fits TRBD1 or TRBD2 (6 bases each). V was clipped by 5 bases and J by 4 bases, with 15 bases between them. The CDR3 sequence is 14 residues long. In DNA form, the CDR3 reads TGTGCCAGCAGTGAGGCGGGACACTTATACGAGCAGTACTTC. Amino acid sequence: CASSEAGHLYEQYF.

This clonotype was seen repeatedly, ten times or more. This chain links TRBV4-3 with TRBJ1-4; 8 bases are shared with TRBD1. The CDR3 is 15 amino acids. J was trimmed by 7 bases and V by 0 bases; bases with no gene match: 4. Looked up from germline, CDR1 is LGHNA and CDR2 is YSLEER. DNA of the CDR3: TGCGCCAGCAGCCAAGACTTCGACAGGGGTGAAAAACTGTTTTTT. Residues: CASSQDFDRGEKLFF.

This clonotype was seen at least ten times. The V and J genes are TRBV2 and TRBJ1-2; D is unclear. The germline CDR1 and CDR2 sequences are SNHLY and FYNNEI. V was cut by 1 base and J by 2 bases, with 14 bases left in between. The CDR3 runs 16 residues. CDR3 DNA: TGTGCCAGCAGTGAAGTTCAAATTAGGGCGAACTATGGCTACACCTTC. Its translation is CASSEVQIRANYGYTF.

This clonotype was seen ten or more times. The junction differs from germline at one of its ends, possibly a read error. The V call is TRBV5-1, the J call TRBJ1-1; D not certain. CDR1 and CDR2 from the germline V gene are SGHRS and YFSETQ. The CDR3 runs 13 residues. The CDR3 reads CASSLARNIEAFF. CDR3 nucleotides: TGCGCCAGCAGCTTGGCCCGCAACATTGAAGCTTTCTTT.

This clonotype was detected ten times or more. The J gene is TRBJ2-1, the V gene TRBV10-2, with 8 bases that match TRBD2. The V segment lost 6 bases and the J segment 3 bases; nucleotides outside the gene matches: 10. Germline V gene data show CDR1 as WSHSY and CDR2 as SAAADI. This CDR3 spans 16 amino acids. The CDR3 coding sequence is TGCGCCAGCAGGACCATAGCGGGAAACGGCTACAATGAGCAGTTCTTC. It codes for CASRTIAGNGYNEQFF.

Ten or more counts support this clonotype. This chain connects TRBV27 to TRBJ2-7; weak D call: TRBD2 (5 bases). The germline gives CDR1 MNHEY, CDR2 SMNVEV (reference sequence). The CDR3 consists of 13 residues. The V and J ends lost 3 bases and 5 bases respectively, with 11 bases between them. The CDR3 protein is CASSFRGSNEQYF. Written as DNA, the CDR3 is TGTGCCAGCAGTTTTCGAGGGAGTAACGAGCAGTACTTC.

This clonotype appeared many times. The gene calls are TRBV6-4 and TRBJ2-1; TRBD2 might be the D (6 bases). CDR3 length equals 14 residues. Trimming took 2 bases from V and 7 from J, leaving 12 bases between them. Per the germline V gene, CDR1 is MRHNA and CDR2 is SNTAGT. CDR3 in amino acids: CASSDGRESNEQFF. The CDR3 DNA reads as TGTGCCAGCAGTGACGGTCGGGAGTCGAATGAGCAGTTCTTC.

In its sample, this clonotype was seen many times. This rearrangement joins TRBV7-8 to TRBJ2-1; 12 bases match TRBD2. With V trimmed by 5 bases and J by 3 bases, 5 bases remained unmatched. CDR1 and CDR2 from the germline V gene are SGHVS and FQNEAQ. CDR3 length: 16 amino acids. The CDR3 sequence: CASSPGLAGFYNEQFF. CDR3 nucleotide sequence: TGTGCCAGCAGCCCCGGACTAGCGGGATTCTACAATGAGCAGTTCTTC.

At least ten counts were recorded for this clonotype. V gene TRBV28 combines with J gene TRBJ2-4, with TRBD2 matching 16 bases. V shed 5 bases, J shed 11 bases, and the junction held 9 bases outside the gene matches. CDR1 MDHEN and CDR2 SYDVKM come from the germline V gene. This CDR3 has 16 residues. DNA of the CDR3: TGTGCCAGCAGTCCCCCCGGGACTAGCGGGGGGGCCCTTCAGTACTTC. Translation gives CASSPPGTSGGALQYF.

This clonotype has just a few counts. The V gene is TRBV4-3, the J gene TRBJ1-5; D call uncertain. The CDR3 contains 14 residues. Trimming cost V 0 bases and J 10 bases, with 13 bases left between them. Germline V gives CDR1 LGHNA, CDR2 YSLEER. CDR3 protein: CASSQETDLDPQHF. The CDR3 DNA is TGCGCCAGCAGCCAAGAAACGGATCTGGATCCCCAGCATTTT.

This clonotype was seen many times. The chain carries TRBV5-1 and TRBJ2-1; D is unresolved. Trimming left V 0 bases short and J 4 bases short, with 11 bases between. Per germline, CDR1 SGHRS and CDR2 YFSETQ. CDR3 length: 15 residues. The CDR3 here is CASSLEGQLYNEQFF. The CDR3 DNA follows: TGCGCCAGCAGCTTGGAAGGTCAGTTATACAATGAGCAGTTCTTC.

This clonotype appeared many times. The chain has TRBV9 and TRBJ2-7; 8 nucleotides align to TRBD2. Germline CDR1 and CDR2: SGDLS and YYNGEE. The CDR3 contains 16 residues. V gave up 0 bases and J gave up 2 bases; unmatched junction bases: 7. CDR3 in amino acids: CASSVALSGAAYEQYF. CDR3 DNA sequence: TGTGCCAGCAGCGTAGCCCTTAGCGGGGCTGCCTACGAGCAGTACTTC.

This clonotype was observed at least ten times. The V gene is TRBV7-2, the J gene TRBJ2-1, with 8 nucleotides matching TRBD2. The germline CDR1 and CDR2 sequences are SGHTA and FQGNSA. The CDR3 contains 15 residues. With V trimmed by 5 bases and J by 0 bases, 3 bases remained unmatched. CDR3 coding DNA: TGTGCCAGCAGCGAGACTAGCGCCTCCTACAATGAGCAGTTCTTC. Amino acid sequence: CASSETSASYNEQFF.

This clonotype was detected many times. The V and J genes are TRBV5-1 and TRBJ2-4, with 8 bases that match TRBD1. The CDR3 has 15 residues. Germline CDR1 is SGHRS and CDR2 is YFSETQ. J was trimmed by 6 bases and V by 1 base; bases with no gene match: 6. CDR3 residues: CASSLTGQGANIQYF. In DNA form, the CDR3 reads TGCGCCAGCAGCTTGACAGGACAGGGCGCAAACATTCAGTACTTC.

This clonotype has more than one count but fewer than ten. For the CDR3, the DNA is TGCGCCAGCAGCCAAGACCCCGGGACCTTCACCGGGGAGCTGTTTTTT. Residues: CASSQDPGTFTGELFF. The gene calls are TRBV4-3 and TRBJ2-2; D possibly uses TRBD1 or TRBD2 (5 bases each). V was shortened by 0 bases and J by 4 bases, with 12 bases between the two germline ends. Germline assignment: CDR1 LGHNA and CDR2 YSLEER. This CDR3 is built from 16 residues.

This clonotype showed up many times. J is TRBJ2-7 and V is TRBV29-1; D is unclear. CDR3 length: 13 amino acids. The germline V gene encodes CDR1 SQVTM and CDR2 ANQGSEA. The V end lost 6 bases, the J end lost 6 bases, and 18 bases lay between the germline ends. CDR3 DNA sequence: TGCAGCGTAGTGGACGGGCATCATCCCGAGCAGTACTTC. Its protein product is CSVVDGHHPEQYF.

About this clonotype itself: A single base separates this from a much larger clone, so it may be a read error. V is TRBV18 and J is TRBJ2-7; D not certain. There are 13 residues in the CDR3. In germline, CDR1 is KGHSH, CDR2 LQKENI. V lost 3 bases to trimming and J lost 5 bases, with 11 bases between them. The DNA of the CDR3 is TGTGCCAGCTCACCCGAGGTTGCCCACGAGCAGTACTTC. Translation: CASSPEVAHEQYF.

A few counts support this clonotype. The V gene is TRBV7-9, the J gene TRBJ2-1; D is unresolved. Trimming took off 1 base at V and 10 bases at J, with 8 bases between the two ends. CDR3 length equals 12 residues. Germline CDR1 reads SEHNR; CDR2 reads FQNEAQ (reference sequence). The CDR3 here is CASSLVTPEQFF. The CDR3 DNA reads TGTGCCAGCAGCTTAGTGACCCCCGAGCAGTTCTTC.

The sample holds many counts of this clonotype. The rearrangement joins TRBV20-1 to TRBJ2-7; D may be TRBD2 (5 bases). CDR3 length: 14 amino acids. V shed 3 bases and J shed 1 base, with 13 bases lying between them. CDR1 DFQATT and CDR2 SNEGSKA come from the germline V gene (reference sequence). Here the CDR3 reads CSASGLSGSYEQYF. In DNA form, the CDR3 reads TGCAGTGCTAGTGGACTCTCCGGATCCTACGAGCAGTACTTC.